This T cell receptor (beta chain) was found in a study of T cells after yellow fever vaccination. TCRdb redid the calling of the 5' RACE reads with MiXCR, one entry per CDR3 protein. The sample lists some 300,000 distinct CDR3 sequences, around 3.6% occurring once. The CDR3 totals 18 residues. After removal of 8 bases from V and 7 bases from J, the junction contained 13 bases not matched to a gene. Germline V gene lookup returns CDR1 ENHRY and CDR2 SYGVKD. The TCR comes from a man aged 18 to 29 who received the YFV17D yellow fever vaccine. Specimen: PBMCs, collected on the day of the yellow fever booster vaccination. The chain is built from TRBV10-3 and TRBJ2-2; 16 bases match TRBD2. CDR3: CAISSKGLAGGRGGELFF. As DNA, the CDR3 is TGTGCCATCTCCTCCAAGGGACTAGCGGGGGGGAGAGGCGGGGAGCTGTTTTTT.